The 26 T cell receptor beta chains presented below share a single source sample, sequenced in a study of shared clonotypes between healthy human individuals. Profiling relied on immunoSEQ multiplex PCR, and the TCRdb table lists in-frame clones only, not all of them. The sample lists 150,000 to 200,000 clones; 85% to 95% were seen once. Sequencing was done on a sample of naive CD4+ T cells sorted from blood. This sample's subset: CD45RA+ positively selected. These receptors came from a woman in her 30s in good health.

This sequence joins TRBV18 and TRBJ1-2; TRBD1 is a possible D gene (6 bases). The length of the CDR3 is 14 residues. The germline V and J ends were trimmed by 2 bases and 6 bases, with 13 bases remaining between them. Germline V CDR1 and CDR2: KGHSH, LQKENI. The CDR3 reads CASSPNRELDGYTF. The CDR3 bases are TGTGCCAGCTCACCAAACAGGGAGCTGGATGGCTACACCTTC.

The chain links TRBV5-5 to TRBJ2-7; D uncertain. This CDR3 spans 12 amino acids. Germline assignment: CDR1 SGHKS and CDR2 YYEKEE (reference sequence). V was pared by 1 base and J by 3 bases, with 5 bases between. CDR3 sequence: CASSLLGYEQYF. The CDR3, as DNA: TGTGCCAGCAGCTTGCTGGGCTACGAGCAGTACTTC.

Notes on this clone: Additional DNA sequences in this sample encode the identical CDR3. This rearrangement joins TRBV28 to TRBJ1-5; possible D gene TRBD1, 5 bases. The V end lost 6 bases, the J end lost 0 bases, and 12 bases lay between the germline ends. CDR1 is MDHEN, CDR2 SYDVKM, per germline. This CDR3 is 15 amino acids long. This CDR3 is CASSLGGNSNQPQHF. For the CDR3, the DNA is TGTGCCAGCAGCCTTGGGGGGAATAGCAATCAGCCCCAGCATTTT.

DNA for the CDR3: TGCGCCAGCACCCCCCAGGGTAATGAGCAGTTCTTC. Protein sequence: CASTPQGNEQFF. The rearrangement links TRBV5-1 to TRBJ2-1; possible D gene TRBD1, 5 bases. The V gene's germline CDR1 is SGHRS and CDR2 YFSETQ. CDR3 size: 12 residues. V dropped 6 bases and J dropped 7 bases, with 11 bases sitting between them.

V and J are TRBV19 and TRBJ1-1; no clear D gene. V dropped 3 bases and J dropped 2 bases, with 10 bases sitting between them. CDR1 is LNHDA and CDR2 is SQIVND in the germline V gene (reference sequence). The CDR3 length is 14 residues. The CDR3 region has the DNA TGTGCCAGTAGTATCGGCAGATTAAACACTGAAGCTTTCTTT. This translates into CASSIGRLNTEAFF.

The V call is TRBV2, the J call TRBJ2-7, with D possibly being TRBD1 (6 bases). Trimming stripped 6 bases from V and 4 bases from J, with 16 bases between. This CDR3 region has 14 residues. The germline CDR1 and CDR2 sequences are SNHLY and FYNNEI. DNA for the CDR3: TGTGCCAGCAGCCCGACAGGTCCTTTGTACGAGCAGTACTTC. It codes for CASSPTGPLYEQYF.

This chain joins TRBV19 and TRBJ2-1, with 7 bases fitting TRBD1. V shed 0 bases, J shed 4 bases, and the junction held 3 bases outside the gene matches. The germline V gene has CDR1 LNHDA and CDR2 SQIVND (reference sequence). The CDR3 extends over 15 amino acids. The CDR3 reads CASSIEGQLYNEQFF. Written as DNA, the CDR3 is TGTGCCAGTAGTATAGAGGGACAGCTTTACAATGAGCAGTTCTTC.

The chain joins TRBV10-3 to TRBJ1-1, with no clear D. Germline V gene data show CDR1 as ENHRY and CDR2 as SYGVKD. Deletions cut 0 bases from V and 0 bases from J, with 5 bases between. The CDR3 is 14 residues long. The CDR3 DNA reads TGTGCCATCAGTGAGTCTCGGGTGAACACTGAAGCTTTCTTT. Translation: CAISESRVNTEAFF.

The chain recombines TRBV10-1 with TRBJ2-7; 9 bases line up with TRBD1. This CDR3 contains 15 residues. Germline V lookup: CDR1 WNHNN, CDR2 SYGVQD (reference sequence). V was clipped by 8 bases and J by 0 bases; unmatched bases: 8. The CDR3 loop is CASGEDRGISYEQYF. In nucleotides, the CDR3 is TGCGCCAGCGGGGAAGACAGGGGGATCTCCTACGAGCAGTACTTC.

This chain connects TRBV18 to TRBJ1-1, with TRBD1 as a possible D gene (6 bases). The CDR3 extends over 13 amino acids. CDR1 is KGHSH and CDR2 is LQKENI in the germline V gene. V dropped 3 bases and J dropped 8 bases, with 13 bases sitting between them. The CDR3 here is CASSPLGADEAFF. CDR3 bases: TGTGCCAGCTCACCCCTGGGGGCAGACGAAGCTTTCTTT. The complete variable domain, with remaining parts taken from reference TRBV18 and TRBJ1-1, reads NAGVMQNPRHLVRRRGQEARLRCSPMKGHSHVYWYRQLPEEGLKFMVYLQKENIIDESGMPKERFSAEFPKEGPSILRIQQVVRGDSAAYFCASSPLGADEAFFGQGTRLTVV.

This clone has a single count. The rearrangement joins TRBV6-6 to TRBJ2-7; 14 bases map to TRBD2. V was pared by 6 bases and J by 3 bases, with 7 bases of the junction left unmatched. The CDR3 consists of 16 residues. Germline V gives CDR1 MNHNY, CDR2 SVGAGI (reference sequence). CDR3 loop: CASSGTSGRSVYEQYF. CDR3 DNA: TGTGCCAGCAGCGGGACTAGCGGGAGAAGCGTCTACGAGCAGTACTTC.

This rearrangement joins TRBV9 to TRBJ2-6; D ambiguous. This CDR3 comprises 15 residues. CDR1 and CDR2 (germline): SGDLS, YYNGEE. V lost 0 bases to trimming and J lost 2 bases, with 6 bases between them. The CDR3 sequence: CASSVVGTGANVLTF. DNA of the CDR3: TGTGCCAGCAGCGTAGTGGGGACTGGGGCCAACGTCCTGACTTTC.

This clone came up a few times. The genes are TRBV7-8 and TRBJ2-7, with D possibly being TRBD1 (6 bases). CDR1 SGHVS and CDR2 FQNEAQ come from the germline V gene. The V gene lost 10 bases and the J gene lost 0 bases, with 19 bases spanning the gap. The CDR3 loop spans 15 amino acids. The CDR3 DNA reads TGTGCCACCGTACTAACCTTGGACAGCTCCTACGAGCAGTACTTC. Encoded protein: CATVLTLDSSYEQYF.

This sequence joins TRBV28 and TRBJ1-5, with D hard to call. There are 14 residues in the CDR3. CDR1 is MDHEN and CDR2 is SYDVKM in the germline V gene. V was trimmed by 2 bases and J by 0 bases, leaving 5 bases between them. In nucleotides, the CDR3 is TGTGCCAGCAGTTTAACAGATAGCAATCAGCCCCAGCATTTT. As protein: CASSLTDSNQPQHF.

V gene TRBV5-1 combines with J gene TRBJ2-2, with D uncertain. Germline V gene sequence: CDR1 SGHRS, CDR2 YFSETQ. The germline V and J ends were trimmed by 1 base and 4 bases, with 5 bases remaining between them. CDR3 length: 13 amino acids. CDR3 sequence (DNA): TGCGCCAGCAGCTTGACTCTCACCGGGGAGCTGTTTTTT. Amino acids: CASSLTLTGELFF.

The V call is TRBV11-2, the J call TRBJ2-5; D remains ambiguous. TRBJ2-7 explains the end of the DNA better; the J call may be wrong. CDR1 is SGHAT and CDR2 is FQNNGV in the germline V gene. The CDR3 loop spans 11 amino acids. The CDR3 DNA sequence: TGTGCCAGCAGCGACCAGAGCGAGCAGTACTTC. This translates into CASSDQSEQYF.

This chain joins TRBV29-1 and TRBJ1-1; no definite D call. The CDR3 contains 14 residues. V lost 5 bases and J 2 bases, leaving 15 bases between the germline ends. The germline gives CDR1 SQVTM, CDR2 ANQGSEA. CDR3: CSVPTLPFNTEAFF. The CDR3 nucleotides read TGCAGCGTTCCAACACTCCCGTTTAACACTGAAGCTTTCTTT.

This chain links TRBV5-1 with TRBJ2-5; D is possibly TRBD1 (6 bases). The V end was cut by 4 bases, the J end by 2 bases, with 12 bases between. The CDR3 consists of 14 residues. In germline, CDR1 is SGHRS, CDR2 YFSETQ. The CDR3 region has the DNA TGCGCCAGCAGCCCTCACAGGGTACAAGAGACCCAGTACTTC. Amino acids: CASSPHRVQETQYF.

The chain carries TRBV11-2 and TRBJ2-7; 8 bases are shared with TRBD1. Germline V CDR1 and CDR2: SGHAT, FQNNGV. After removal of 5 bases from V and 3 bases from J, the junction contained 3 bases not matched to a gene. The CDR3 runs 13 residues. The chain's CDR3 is CASSRDRGYEQYF. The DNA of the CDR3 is TGTGCCAGCAGCCGAGACAGGGGCTACGAGCAGTACTTC.

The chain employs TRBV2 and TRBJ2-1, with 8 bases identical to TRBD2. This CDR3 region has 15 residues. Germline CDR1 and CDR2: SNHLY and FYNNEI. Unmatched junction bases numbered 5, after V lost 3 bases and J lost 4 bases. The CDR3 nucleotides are TGTGCCAGCAGTGACCCGGGAGGGTCGTACAATGAGCAGTTCTTC. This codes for CASSDPGGSYNEQFF. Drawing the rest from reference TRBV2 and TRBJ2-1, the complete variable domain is EPEVTQTPSHQVTQMGQEVILRCVPISNHLYFYWYRQILGQKVEFLVSFYNNEISEKSEIFDDQFSVERPDGSNFTLKIRSTKLEDSAMYFCASSDPGGSYNEQFFGPGTRLTVL.

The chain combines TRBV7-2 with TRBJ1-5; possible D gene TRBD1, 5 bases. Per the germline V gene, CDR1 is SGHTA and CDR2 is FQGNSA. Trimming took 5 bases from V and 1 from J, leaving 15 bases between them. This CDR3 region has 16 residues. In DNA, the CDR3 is TGTGCCAGCAGCGCGTCCGGGACTAACAGCAATCAGCCCCAGCATTTT. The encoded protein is CASSASGTNSNQPQHF.

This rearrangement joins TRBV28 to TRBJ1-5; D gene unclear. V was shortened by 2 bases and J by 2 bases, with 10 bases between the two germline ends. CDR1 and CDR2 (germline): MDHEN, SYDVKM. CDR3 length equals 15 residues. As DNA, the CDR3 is TGTGCCAGCAGTTTACTTAGTCCCCGCAATCAGCCCCAGCATTTT. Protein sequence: CASSLLSPRNQPQHF.

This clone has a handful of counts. The CDR3 region has the DNA TGTGCCAGCAGCTCACTAGCGGGAGGGCGATACGAGCAGTACTTC. Translation: CASSSLAGGRYEQYF. The chain links TRBV27 to TRBJ2-7, with TRBD2 matching over 13 bases. Germline V gene lookup returns CDR1 MNHEY and CDR2 SMNVEV (reference sequence). The CDR3 covers 15 residues. Trimming removed 6 bases from V and 4 bases from J; junction bases left unmatched: 6.

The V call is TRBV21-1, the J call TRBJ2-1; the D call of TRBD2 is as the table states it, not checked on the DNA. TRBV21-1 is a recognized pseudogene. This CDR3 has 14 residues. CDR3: CASPRGGSHNEQFF. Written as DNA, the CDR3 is TGTGCCAGCCCCAGGGGCGGGAGTCACAATGAGCAGTTCTTC.

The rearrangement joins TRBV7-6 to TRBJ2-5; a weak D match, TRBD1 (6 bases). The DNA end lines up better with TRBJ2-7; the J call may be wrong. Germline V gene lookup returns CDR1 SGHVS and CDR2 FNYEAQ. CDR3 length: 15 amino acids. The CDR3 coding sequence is TGTGCCAGCAGCTTAGCGCCACAGGGTACCTACGAGCAGTACTTC. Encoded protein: CASSLAPQGTYEQYF.

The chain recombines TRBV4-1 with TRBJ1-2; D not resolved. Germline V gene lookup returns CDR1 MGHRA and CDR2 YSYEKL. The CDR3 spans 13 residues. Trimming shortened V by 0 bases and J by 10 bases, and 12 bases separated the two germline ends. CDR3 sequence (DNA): TGCGCCAGCAGCCAAGATCCCGCCCGCGACTACACCTTC. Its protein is CASSQDPARDYTF.